This T cell receptor (beta chain) was sequenced during a study of CD8 T cells in Susac syndrome (dated by TCRdb to between 2018 and 2021). Background for the entire study: Of the Susac syndrome patients who were sequenced, five or six had clinically active disease and eight were in clinical remission. Repertoire sequencing was used to test whether CD8+ T cell activation and differentiation in Susac syndrome was antigen driven. At blood withdrawal, Susac syndrome patients were therapy-naive, treated with corticosteroids (with IVIg additionally given to some), or treated with IVIg alone. Study-wide findings and limitations: The TCR sequencing and HLA analysis was acknowledged to have included a relatively small number of individuals. No clonal expansion was detected in the CD4+ T cell repertoire of Susac syndrome patients.

Its CDR3 holds 14 amino acids, cysteine through phenylalanine. Left in the record is the CDR3 DNA by itself, 42 bases read in frame from the first base. A distance of 12 bases separates the germline ends of V and J, which lose 5 bases and 2 bases respectively. CDR1 and CDR2 were assigned from the germline V gene as MNHEY and SVGAGI. RNA was extracted using the RNeasy kit, and about 0.45 to 1 microgram was reverse transcribed with random hexamers. The immunoSEQ multiplex PCR assay, which covers 54 Vbeta and 13 Jbeta segments, was used to amplify TCR beta CDR3 regions. To correct PCR amplification bias, a synthetic template baseline was used for both primer optimization and computational correction. Under the source paper's analysis protocol: Only productive sequences were kept, with reads annotated to V, D and J genes according to IMGT and analyzed in immunoSEQ Analyzer. Clonality was computed as one minus Shannon entropy normalized by log2 of the number of productive unique sequences. Public and private clones were assessed among the 100 most prevalent clones of each patient and control. A clone was defined as Susac-specific if it was absent from the healthy and MS cohorts, from over a thousand published viral clones and from other ImmuneACCESS disease sequences. TCRdb reworked the public reads: Q25 trimming with fastp, MiXCR clone assembly, productive beta chains retained. Entries are consolidated by CDR3 protein sequence, retaining the most common genes and DNA. These V and J calls originate from TCRdb's pipeline instead of the authors' own analysis. For this sample the table gives more than 200,000 distinct CDR3 sequences, of which approximately 94% were detected only once. The ten biggest clones cover about 0.14% of the sample.

Peripheral blood CD8+ and CD4+ T cells from healthy donors, Susac syndrome patients and multiple sclerosis patients were profiled by high-throughput TCR beta sequencing. The Susac syndrome patients fulfilled recently defined diagnostic criteria for definite or probable disease. Bulk CD8+ and CD4+ T cells were purified magnetically by negative isolation, whereas CD8+ TEMRA cells were enriched by FACS. Blood was collected in EDTA tubes and processed within 24 hours, with PBMCs isolated through density gradient centrifugation. PBMCs intended for TCR sequencing were frozen in liquid nitrogen and were later thawed in a 37 degrees C water bath. Purity of sorted or isolated CD4+, CD8+ and CD8+ TEMRA cells was at least 90%. Worth noting for this clonotype: No cognate antigen has been identified for it. No quality values exist for individual bases; no much larger clone is one base distant.

The sample taken for sequencing was CD4+ T cells from PBMCs. The sequence was obtained from a human donor with Susac syndrome. The rearrangement combines TRBV6-5 with TRBJ2-5, with the D gene call left open. The encoded CDR3 is CASSLHGRQETQYF. The nucleotide sequence reads TGTGCCAGCAGTCTACATGGGCGTCAAGAGACCCAGTACTTC.